This T cell receptor (beta chain) was sequenced in a study of T cells in Graves' hyperthyroidism and ophthalmopathy. In this sample, this clonotype turned up many times. What it binds is not known. RNA transcripts gave rise to amplified TCR beta CDR3 regions. The primer set for the first-round RT-PCR of the TCR CDR3 was HTBI. Each CDR3 protein is one row after TCRdb ran MiXCR on the multiplex PCR reads. The data contain roughly 290,000 distinct CDR3 sequences, 15% to 20% of them singletons. Trimming left V 0 bases short and J 7 bases short, with 18 bases between. Germline V CDR1 and CDR2: LGHNA, YSLEER. The CDR3 has 16 residues. Findings of the study overall: Also found in blood were most expanded thyroid clonotypes above 0.001.

The clonotype originates from a woman aged 55-69 years with Graves' ophthalmopathy. This chain links TRBV4-3 with TRBJ2-5; TRBD1 is a possible D gene (6 bases). Sequenced sample: blood. CDR3 sequence (DNA): TGCGCCAGCAGCCAAGAGACAGGCCCTGCACGTGGGACCCAGTACTTC. Its translation is CASSQETGPARGTQYF.